This passage covers 13 T cell receptor beta chains from one sample sequenced in a study of blood T cell repertoires in COVID-19. TCRdb keeps only in-frame clones here, not all; method: immunoSEQ multiplex PCR. The table lists about 290,000 clones, around 85% of them singletons, with around 4.2% in the top ten. Source material: peripheral blood. The receptors here all came from a woman aged 45 to 65 with active or convalescent COVID-19.

The rearrangement links TRBV29-1 to TRBJ1-2, with D perhaps TRBD1 (5 bases). Germline lookup yields CDR1 SQVTM and CDR2 ANQGSEA. The CDR3 extends over 14 amino acids. The V gene lost 1 base and the J gene lost 7 bases, with 16 bases spanning the gap. CDR3 region: CSVEVGGVRGGYTF. In DNA, the CDR3 is TGCAGCGTTGAAGTCGGAGGGGTTCGGGGTGGCTACACCTTC. Supplemented by reference TRBV29-1 and TRBJ1-2, the full variable domain reads SAVISQKPSRDICQRGTSLTIQCQVDSQVTMMFWYRQQPGQSLTLIATANQGSEATYESGFVIDKFPISRPNLTFSTLTVSNMSPEDSSIYLCSVEVGGVRGGYTFGSGTRLTVV.

This chain uses TRBV3-1 (or the pseudogene TRBV3-2) with TRBJ2-1, with 8 positions matching TRBD1. The CDR3 has 15 residues. Germline V gene sequence: CDR1 LGHDT, CDR2 YNNKEL (reference sequence). After removal of 4 bases from V and 7 bases from J, the junction contained 9 bases not matched to a gene. CDR3 loop: CASSRQGRRRNEQFF. CDR3 sequence (DNA): TGTGCCAGCAGCCGACAGGGGAGGAGAAGGAATGAGCAGTTCTTC.

The chain joins TRBV27 to TRBJ2-7; D may be TRBD1 (6 bases). The germline V and J ends were trimmed by 2 bases and 0 bases, with 11 bases remaining between them. In germline, CDR1 is MNHEY, CDR2 SMNVEV (reference sequence). The CDR3 length is 15 residues. The DNA for the CDR3 is TGTGCCAGCAGTTTAGTAGGACAGTCCTCCTACGAGCAGTACTTC. This codes for CASSLVGQSSYEQYF.

The V call is TRBV5-1, the J call TRBJ2-2; tentative D call: TRBD2 (5 bases). The V and J ends lost 6 bases and 0 bases respectively, with 12 bases between them. CDR3 size: 15 residues. From germline, CDR1 is SGHRS and CDR2 YFSETQ. The CDR3 loop is CASTGLAANTGELFF. CDR3 nucleotide sequence: TGCGCCAGCACGGGGTTAGCCGCGAACACCGGGGAGCTGTTTTTT. Full variable domain (outside the CDR3, taken from reference TRBV5-1 and TRBJ2-2): KAGVTQTPRYLIKTRGQQVTLSCSPISGHRSVSWYQQTPGQGLQFLFEYFSETQRNKGNFPGRFSGRQFSNSRSEMNVSTLELGDSALYLCASTGLAANTGELFFGEGSRLTVL.

The V call is TRBV28, the J call TRBJ2-7; perhaps TRBD1 as D (6 bases). V dropped 1 base and J dropped 2 bases, with 9 bases sitting between them. Looked up from germline, CDR1 is MDHEN and CDR2 is SYDVKM. This CDR3 region has 14 residues. CDR3 sequence: CASSLSQGTYEQYF. In nucleotides, the CDR3 is TGTGCCAGCAGTTTATCACAGGGTACCTACGAGCAGTACTTC. Together with reference TRBV28 and TRBJ2-7, the CDR3 gives the full variable domain: DVKVTQSSRYLVKRTGEKVFLECVQDMDHENMFWYRQDPGLGLRLIYFSYDVKMKEKGDIPEGYSVSREKKERFSLILESASTNQTSMYLCASSLSQGTYEQYFGPGTRLTVT.

The chain carries TRBV15 and TRBJ2-1, with 8 bases that match TRBD2. The CDR3 has 15 residues. Trimming cost V 7 bases and J 6 bases; bases outside gene matches: 11. CDR1 is LNHNV and CDR2 is YYDKDF in the germline V gene (reference sequence). CDR3 nucleotide sequence: TGTGCCACCACACGCGGGAGGAACACACGCAATGAGCAGTTCTTC. Its protein is CATTRGRNTRNEQFF. Combining the CDR3 with reference TRBV15 and TRBJ2-1 gives the whole variable domain DAMVIQNPRYQVTQFGKPVTLSCSQTLNHNVMYWYQQKSSQAPKLLFHYYDKDFNNEADTPDNFQSRRPNTSFCFLDIRSPGLGDTAMYLCATTRGRNTRNEQFFGPGTRLTVL.

This clone was counted once. This chain connects TRBV5-1 to TRBJ1-1; no clear D. The CDR3 is 13 amino acids. V gave up 4 bases and J gave up 0 bases, with 7 bases separating them. Germline V gene data show CDR1 as SGHRS and CDR2 as YFSETQ. The CDR3 spells CASSQFMNTEAFF. Here the CDR3 DNA reads TGCGCCAGCAGCCAGTTCATGAACACTGAAGCTTTCTTT.

This sequence joins TRBV13 and TRBJ1-1, with 9 bases that match TRBD1. Germline-derived CDR1 and CDR2 are PRHDT and FYEKMQ (reference sequence). CDR3 length: 13 residues. Trimming at V came to 7 bases and at J to 6 bases, leaving 6 bases not matched to a gene. The CDR3 reads CASTRTGVAEAFF. The CDR3 nucleotides are TGTGCCAGCACCCGGACAGGGGTGGCTGAAGCTTTCTTT.

The CDR3, as DNA: TGTGCCAGCAGTTTACAGGGCAGTCAGCCCCAGCATTTT. It yields the protein CASSLQGSQPQHF. The chain links TRBV12-3 or TRBV12-4 to TRBJ1-5, with D perhaps matching TRBD1 (5 bases). The CDR3 covers 13 residues. V was pared by 2 bases and J by 6 bases, with 8 bases between.

V and J are TRBV7-2 and TRBJ2-7; D might be TRBD1 (5 bases). The germline CDR1 and CDR2 sequences are SGHTA and FQGNSA. The CDR3 is made up of 13 amino acids. V lost 4 bases, J lost 4 bases, and 11 bases lay in between. As DNA, the CDR3 is TGTGCCAGCAGCTCCTCTCAGGGATACGAGCAGTACTTC. Translated, it gives CASSSSQGYEQYF.

The chain employs TRBV2 and TRBJ1-2; a weak D match, TRBD1 (5 bases). Between the trimmed V and J ends, which lost 6 bases and 4 bases, there was a span of 15 bases. The CDR3 is 14 residues long. Germline V gene data show CDR1 as SNHLY and CDR2 as FYNNEI. The CDR3 protein is CASSFQGSSYGYTF. The CDR3 DNA follows: TGTGCCAGCAGCTTCCAGGGAAGTAGCTATGGCTACACCTTC.

The chain employs TRBV3-1 (or the pseudogene TRBV3-2) and TRBJ1-1; 8 bases are shared with TRBD1. V lost 2 bases to trimming and J lost 4 bases; unmatched junction nucleotides: 3. Germline V CDR1 and CDR2: LGHDT, YNNKEL (reference sequence). There are 14 residues in the CDR3. The CDR3 nucleotides are TGTGCCAGCAGCCAACAGGGGGCTAGCACTGAAGCTTTCTTT. The encoded protein is CASSQQGASTEAFF.

The chain joins TRBV7-2 to TRBJ1-6; D gene unclear. Germline values: CDR1 SGHTA, CDR2 FQGNSA. V was cut by 1 base and J by 6 bases, with 7 bases left in between. The CDR3 runs 14 residues. The CDR3 sequence is CASSLGSFNSPLHF. CDR3 coding DNA: TGTGCCAGCAGCTTAGGCAGTTTTAATTCACCCCTCCACTTT. Looking up the rest from reference TRBV7-2 and TRBJ1-6 gives the full variable domain: GAGVSQSPSNKVTEKGKDVELRCDPISGHTALYWYRQSLGQGLEFLIYFQGNSAPDKSGLPSDRFSAERTGGSVSTLTIQRTQQEDSAVYLCASSLGSFNSPLHFGNGTRLTVT.